The text below deals with one T cell receptor (beta chain). Its antigen is not known. The entry originates in a study of shared clonotypes between healthy human individuals. Study details: Participating donors consisted of two women and a few men aged 18 to 49.

In the authors' methods: Filtering differed for immunoSEQ, which gave only junction sequences without quality scores. TCRdb's table, derived via immunoSEQ multiplex PCR, lists solely in-frame clones and lacks some. The DNA was the basis for D and trimming; V, J and clone size are from that table. The sample contains about 710,000 clones, 55% to 80% of which appear only once. The CDR3 runs to 14 residues. From germline, CDR1 is MDHEN and CDR2 SYDVKM. V shed 5 bases and J 0 bases; nucleotides not matched to a gene: 3. The study's findings and limits: Relative to memory subsets, naive subsets generally showed larger estimated richness. Tissue TCR repertoires likely differ from these blood-only repertoires.

The chain has TRBV28 and TRBJ2-7; 8 bases align to TRBD1. Sequencing input: memory CD4+ T cells sorted from blood. The sample's subset: CD45RA-negative fraction. The clonotype originates from a woman in her twenties or thirties in good health. This chain's CDR3 is CASSGGQVSYEQYF. The CDR3 bases are TGTGCCAGCAGTGGGGGACAGGTCTCCTACGAGCAGTACTTC.